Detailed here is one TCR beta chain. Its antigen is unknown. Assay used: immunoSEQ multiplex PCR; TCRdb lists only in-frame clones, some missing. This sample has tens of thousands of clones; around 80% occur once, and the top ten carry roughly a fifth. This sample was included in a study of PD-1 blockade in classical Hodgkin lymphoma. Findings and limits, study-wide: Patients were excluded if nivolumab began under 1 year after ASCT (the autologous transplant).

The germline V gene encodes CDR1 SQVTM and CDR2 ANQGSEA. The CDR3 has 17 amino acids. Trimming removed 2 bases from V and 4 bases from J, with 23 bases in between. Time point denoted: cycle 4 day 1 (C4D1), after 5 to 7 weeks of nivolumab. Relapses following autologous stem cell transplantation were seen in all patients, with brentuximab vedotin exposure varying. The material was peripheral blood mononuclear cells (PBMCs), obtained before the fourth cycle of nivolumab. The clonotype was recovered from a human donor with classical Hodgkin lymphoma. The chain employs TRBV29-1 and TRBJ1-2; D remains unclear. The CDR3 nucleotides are TGCAGCGTTGAACTACATGGTAGGCCGGGGAGAGGCTATGGCTACACCTTC. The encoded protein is CSVELHGRPGRGYGYTF.